These 29 T cell receptor beta chains were all obtained from the same sample, sequenced in a study of T cell changes during pregnancy in multiple sclerosis. The repertoire was sequenced with immunoSEQ multiplex PCR; TCRdb's copy has only in-frame clones and lacks some. The sample comprises 42,000 or so clones, roughly 85% of which are singletons, and approximately 0.92% rests with the top ten. The sequencing here drew on CD4+ T cells from peripheral blood mononuclear cells, taken after pregnancy. These TCRs come from a female donor with multiple sclerosis, enrolled in a pregnancy study.

The V call is TRBV5-1, the J call TRBJ2-6; the match to TRBD2 covers 7 bases. J gave up 0 bases and V 4 bases, and 7 bases lay outside the gene matches. The CDR3 runs to 17 residues. Germline CDR1 reads SGHRS; CDR2 reads YFSETQ. CDR3 coding DNA: TGCGCCAGCAGCCGGGGGAGGGGAGACTCTGGGGCCAACGTCCTGACTTTC. This gives the protein CASSRGRGDSGANVLTF.

The J gene is TRBJ1-2, the V gene TRBV18; D not certain. V gave up 1 base and J gave up 6 bases, with 9 bases separating them. CDR1 and CDR2 from the germline V gene are KGHSH and LQKENI. This CDR3 is 13 amino acids long. CDR3 DNA sequence: TGTGCCAGCTCACCACGGAGAGGCGATGGCTACACCTTC. It yields the protein CASSPRRGDGYTF.

The chain employs TRBV10-1 and TRBJ2-5; D possibly corresponds to TRBD1 (5 bases). The CDR3 length is 13 residues. The V gene's germline CDR1 is WNHNN and CDR2 SYGVQD (reference sequence). V was shortened by 4 bases and J by 5 bases, with 11 bases between the two germline ends. The CDR3 bases are TGCGCCAGCAGTGTGGGGCCCTGGGAGACCCAGTACTTC. Residues: CASSVGPWETQYF.

The chain has TRBV10-1 and TRBJ1-5; TRBD1 matches 8 bases. V lost 11 bases and J lost 0; bases outside the gene matches: 18. The CDR3 covers 18 residues. CDR1 and CDR2 from the germline V gene are WNHNN and SYGVQD (reference sequence). In DNA, the CDR3 is TGCGCCCCAGCCCGGGACAGGTACCCTGCGTGTAGCAATCAGCCCCAGCATTTT. Encoded protein: CAPARDRYPACSNQPQHF.

The chain couples TRBV19 to TRBJ1-2; tentatively, D is TRBD1 (5 bases). Trimming took off 7 bases at V and 4 bases at J, with 16 bases between the two ends. Per germline, CDR1 LNHDA and CDR2 SQIVND (reference sequence). The CDR3 is 14 residues long. The CDR3 coding sequence is TGTGCCAGTACCCGGACATCCGACGGCTATGGCTACACCTTC. Translated, it gives CASTRTSDGYGYTF.

This chain uses TRBV15 with TRBJ2-3; 12 bases are shared with TRBD2. The CDR3 has 15 amino acids. CDR1 is LNHNV, CDR2 YYDKDF, per germline (reference sequence). After removal of 4 bases from V and 2 bases from J, the junction contained 1 base not matched to a gene. This CDR3 reads CATSTSGGVTDTQYF. CDR3 nucleotides: TGTGCCACCAGCACTAGCGGGGGGGTCACAGATACGCAGTATTTT.

The chain uses TRBV7-9 and TRBJ1-6; D is possibly TRBD1 (5 bases). Germline CDR1 is SEHNR and CDR2 is FQNEAQ (reference sequence). V was pared by 6 bases and J by 0 bases, with 12 bases between. The CDR3 runs 16 residues. The CDR3 loop reads CASSHRLSSYNSPLHF. The CDR3 DNA reads as TGTGCCAGCAGTCACAGGTTGAGCTCCTATAATTCACCCCTCCACTTT.

For the CDR3, the DNA is TGTGCCAGCAGCTTGGGACTAGCAAACAATGAGCAGTTCTTC. Translating it yields CASSLGLANNEQFF. This sequence joins TRBV5-4 and TRBJ2-1, with 7 bases identical to TRBD2. The V and J ends lost 0 bases and 5 bases, in that order; junction bases with no gene match: 2. This CDR3 region has 14 residues. Germline CDR1 and CDR2: SGHNT and YYREEE (reference sequence).

This rearrangement joins TRBV11-2 to TRBJ1-1; a weak D match, TRBD1 (5 bases). The germline CDR1 and CDR2 sequences are SGHAT and FQNNGV. This CDR3 contains 15 residues. Trimming took 0 bases from V and 5 from J, leaving 13 bases between them. CDR3 loop: CASSLDSGGRTEAFF. CDR3 DNA sequence: TGTGCCAGCAGCTTAGATTCGGGGGGGAGGACTGAAGCTTTCTTT.

The CDR3 reads CASSWTGGAYEQYF. CDR3 nucleotides: TGTGCCAGCAGTTGGACAGGGGGTGCCTACGAGCAGTACTTC. This chain uses TRBV27 with TRBJ2-7, with TRBD1 identical over 10 bases. CDR1 and CDR2 from the germline V gene are MNHEY and SMNVEV (reference sequence). The V and J ends lost 4 bases and 2 bases, in that order; junction bases with no gene match: 2. This CDR3 is 14 amino acids long.

This chain uses TRBV4-1 with TRBJ1-1; TRBD1 might be the D (6 bases). Germline lookup yields CDR1 MGHRA and CDR2 YSYEKL. V lost 4 bases, J lost 5 bases, and 17 bases lay in between. The CDR3 contains 15 residues. The CDR3 coding sequence is TGCGCCAGCAGCCCGAACCGGGGAGGGGGAACTGAAGCTTTCTTT. Encoded protein: CASSPNRGGGTEAFF.

The rearrangement joins TRBV7-6 to TRBJ1-3; no clear D. This CDR3 comprises 14 residues. Germline CDR1 SGHVS, CDR2 FNYEAQ. Trimming removed 5 bases from V and 0 bases from J, with 8 bases in between. CDR3 nucleotides: TGTGCCAGCAGCCTGACTACCTCTGGAAACACCATATATTTT. It specifies CASSLTTSGNTIYF.

V is TRBV7-3 and J is TRBJ2-1, with 11 nucleotides matching TRBD1. Unmatched junction bases numbered 2, after V lost 3 bases and J lost 7 bases. Per the germline V gene, CDR1 is SGHTA and CDR2 is FQGTGA. This CDR3 has 14 residues. The CDR3 nucleotides are TGTGCCAGCAGCTTGGGGACAGGGGGTAATGAGCAGTTCTTC. Translation: CASSLGTGGNEQFF.

V is TRBV6-5 and J is TRBJ2-5; perhaps TRBD2 as D (6 bases). With 3 bases removed from V and 5 bases from J, the gap between germline ends came to 10 bases. Germline V gives CDR1 MNHEY, CDR2 SVGAGI. This CDR3 is 13 amino acids long. The CDR3 is CASSYAGSETQYF. The CDR3 bases are TGTGCCAGCAGTTATGCGGGATCGGAGACCCAGTACTTC.

The CDR3 is CAIKESAMNTEAFF. The CDR3 region has the DNA TGTGCCATCAAAGAGTCAGCAATGAACACTGAAGCTTTCTTT. The chain links TRBV10-3 to TRBJ1-1; no clear D. The CDR3 contains 14 residues. Trimming cost V 7 bases and J 0 bases, with 12 bases left between them. Germline V gives CDR1 ENHRY, CDR2 SYGVKD.

The rearrangement joins TRBV7-3 to TRBJ1-1; a weak D match, TRBD1 (5 bases). Germline V gene data show CDR1 as SGHTA and CDR2 as FQGTGA. Trimming removed 4 bases at V and 4 bases at J, with 10 bases between. CDR3 size: 13 residues. The CDR3 DNA is TGTGCCAGCAGCTCCCCGGGGGGCACTGAAGCTTTCTTT. Amino acid sequence: CASSSPGGTEAFF.

This sequence joins TRBV28 and TRBJ1-5; D is uncertain. There are 13 residues in the CDR3. The V gene's germline CDR1 is MDHEN and CDR2 SYDVKM. Trimming took off 5 bases at V and 5 bases at J, with 10 bases between the two ends. CDR3 region: CASSKSGYQPQHF. The CDR3 DNA reads TGTGCCAGCAGTAAGTCCGGGTATCAGCCCCAGCATTTT. The entire variable domain, with the rest obtained from reference TRBV28 and TRBJ1-5, is as follows: DVKVTQSSRYLVKRTGEKVFLECVQDMDHENMFWYRQDPGLGLRLIYFSYDVKMKEKGDIPEGYSVSREKKERFSLILESASTNQTSMYLCASSKSGYQPQHFGDGTRLSIL.

This chain links TRBV10-3 with TRBJ2-2, with TRBD1 matching over 9 bases. Germline V gives CDR1 ENHRY, CDR2 SYGVKD. The CDR3 length is 14 residues. Losses at the gene ends were 8 bases for V and 6 bases for J; bases not matched to a gene: 7. The CDR3: CAIGDRGEAGELFF. CDR3 nucleotides: TGTGCCATCGGCGACAGGGGGGAGGCCGGGGAGCTGTTTTTT.

The rearrangement joins TRBV2 to TRBJ1-4; no clear D gene. Trimming cost V 4 bases and J 4 bases, with 10 bases left between them. CDR1 is SNHLY and CDR2 is FYNNEI in the germline V gene. The CDR3 is 14 amino acids. CDR3: CASSGRVGNEKLFF. As DNA, the CDR3 is TGTGCCAGCAGTGGGAGGGTCGGTAATGAAAAACTGTTTTTT.

V is TRBV6-5 and J is TRBJ1-2; D unresolved. This CDR3 is built from 14 residues. With 4 bases removed from V and 3 bases from J, the gap between germline ends came to 12 bases. The V gene's germline CDR1 is MNHEY and CDR2 SVGAGI. The CDR3 bases are TGTGCCAGCAGTTCCAGAGGAGTGGACTATGGCTACACCTTC. This translates into CASSSRGVDYGYTF.

This clone was observed a few times. The genes are TRBV6-4 and TRBJ1-1; maybe TRBD1 (6 bases). The CDR3 is made up of 14 amino acids. V was trimmed by 6 bases and J by 1 base, leaving 12 bases between them. Germline-derived CDR1 and CDR2 are MRHNA and SNTAGT. CDR3 in DNA: TGTGCCAGCAGGGTCCAAGGGGGGAACACTGAAGCTTTCTTT. Translated: CASRVQGGNTEAFF.

The rearrangement uses TRBV9 and TRBJ1-2; D might be TRBD1 (5 bases). This CDR3 spans 15 amino acids. V dropped 0 bases and J dropped 3 bases, with 12 bases sitting between them. Germline V gene sequence: CDR1 SGDLS, CDR2 YYNGEE. The CDR3 bases are TGTGCCAGCAGCGTAGCGGGGGAGAGGGACTATGGCTACACCTTC. It encodes CASSVAGERDYGYTF.

The chain recombines TRBV10-3 with TRBJ2-7, with TRBD2 matching over 13 bases. V shed 10 bases and J 4 bases; nucleotides not matched to a gene: 7. This CDR3 has 14 residues. The V gene's germline CDR1 is ENHRY and CDR2 SYGVKD. The CDR3 DNA is TGTGCCACAGGGACTAGCGGGGAGAGGTACGAGCAGTACTTC. Translated, it gives CATGTSGERYEQYF.

The J gene is TRBJ2-7, the V gene TRBV2; D uncertain. From germline, CDR1 is SNHLY and CDR2 FYNNEI. The CDR3 sequence is 15 residues long. Deletions cut 2 bases from V and 0 bases from J, with 11 bases between. Here the CDR3 DNA reads TGTGCCAGCAGTGAACAGGAACCGAGCTCCTACGAGCAGTACTTC. Translating gives CASSEQEPSSYEQYF.

The rearrangement links TRBV4-1 to TRBJ1-2; maybe TRBD1 (5 bases). The CDR3 sequence is 12 residues long. Per the germline V gene, CDR1 is MGHRA and CDR2 is YSYEKL. Trimming took off 5 bases at V and 8 bases at J, with 12 bases between the two ends. CDR3 protein: CASSSGIDGYTF. The CDR3 DNA sequence: TGCGCCAGCAGCTCAGGGATCGACGGCTACACCTTC.

The rearrangement joins TRBV4-2 to TRBJ1-2, with D maybe TRBD1 (5 bases). Germline V gene lookup returns CDR1 LGHNA and CDR2 YNFKEQ. V was pared by 0 bases and J by 6 bases, with 17 bases between. This CDR3 is built from 16 residues. CDR3 sequence reads: CASSQDFSRDGDGYTF. The CDR3 DNA reads as TGTGCCAGCAGCCAAGATTTCAGCAGGGATGGGGATGGCTACACCTTC.

This chain connects TRBV12-5 to TRBJ2-3, with 8 bases fitting TRBD2. The CDR3 length is 18 residues. J was trimmed by 7 bases and V by 0 bases; bases with no gene match: 15. Per the germline V gene, CDR1 is LGHNT and CDR2 is FRNRAP. The DNA for the CDR3 is TGTGCTAGTGGTTTGGTACACGACGGCACTAGCGGCTTGAATACGCAGTATTTT. This codes for CASGLVHDGTSGLNTQYF.

V and J are TRBV6-6 and TRBJ1-5; TRBD1 agrees at 9 bases. From germline, CDR1 is MNHNY and CDR2 SVGAGI (reference sequence). V lost 6 bases to trimming and J lost 5 bases; unmatched junction nucleotides: 11. CDR3 length: 16 amino acids. The CDR3 is CASSTGTGTVDQPQHF. The CDR3 bases are TGTGCCAGCAGCACCGGGACAGGGACTGTTGATCAGCCCCAGCATTTT.

The V gene is TRBV18, the J gene TRBJ1-2, with 9 bases identical to TRBD1. V was clipped by 3 bases and J by 7 bases; unmatched bases: 9. The CDR3 totals 15 residues. Germline V CDR1 and CDR2: KGHSH, LQKENI. The CDR3 DNA reads as TGTGCCAGCTCACCCGGGGACAGGGCATCGGGTGGCTACACCTTC. This sequence encodes CASSPGDRASGGYTF.